The 21 T cell receptor beta chains in this list originate from one sample, sequenced in a study of metastatic and nonmetastatic thyroid tumors. TCRdb reanalyzed the PCR reads via MiXCR. Among 43,000 or so clones listed, less than 5% were seen once. Each patient came to thyroid surgery without any prior treatment (of any kind). Sequenced: blood. Receptors were obtained from a female donor with papillary thyroid cancer or a benign thyroid nodule (not recorded which). Some clones in this sample may be carry-over from other donors' samples.

Remarks on this clone: Since a much larger clone is just one base distant, this may be a read error. The rearrangement joins TRBV19 to TRBJ2-5, with 9 bases fitting TRBD1. Per the germline V gene, CDR1 is LNHDA and CDR2 is SQIVND (reference sequence). The length of the CDR3 is 13 residues. The J segment lost 12 bases and the V segment lost 8 bases, leaving 13 bases of the junction unmatched. The CDR3 sequence: CASSGGQGFTKYF. CDR3 sequence (DNA): TGTGCCAGTTCCGGCGGACAGGGGTTTACCAAGTACTTC.

This clone was observed many times. The chain is built from TRBV12-3 or TRBV12-4 and TRBJ1-3; D is perhaps TRBD1 (5 bases). The CDR3 consists of 16 residues. V dropped 7 bases and J dropped 3 bases, with 19 bases sitting between them. The CDR3 reads CASTSTPGFGGNTIYF. CDR3 coding DNA: TGTGCCAGCACCTCGACCCCAGGGTTTGGTGGAAACACCATATATTTT.

Ten or more counts support this clone. This chain connects TRBV3-1 to TRBJ1-2; the D gene is possibly TRBD1 (6 bases). Looked up from germline, CDR1 is LGHDT and CDR2 is YNNKEL (reference sequence). The CDR3 is made up of 18 amino acids. V was shortened by 1 base and J by 6 bases, with 24 bases between the two germline ends. The CDR3 loop is CASSQVYAGQNVRHGYTF. CDR3 nucleotide sequence: TGTGCCAGCAGCCAAGTGTATGCAGGACAGAACGTAAGGCATGGCTACACCTTC.

This clone was recorded at least ten times. The rearrangement joins TRBV20-1 to TRBJ1-2; D gene ambiguous. Trimming left V 0 bases short and J 3 bases short, with 17 bases between. The germline CDR1 and CDR2 sequences are DFQATT and SNEGSKA (reference sequence). The CDR3 covers 16 residues. The CDR3, as DNA: TGCAGTGCTAGAGATCCTGAAGGAGGGTCTGACTATGGCTACACCTTC. It codes for CSARDPEGGSDYGYTF.

This clone has more than one count but fewer than ten. The rearrangement links TRBV6-5 to TRBJ1-1; TRBD1 agrees at 11 bases. Germline CDR1 reads MNHEY; CDR2 reads SVGAGI. CDR3 length: 16 amino acids. V trimming: 4 bases; J trimming: 5 bases; junction bases outside the gene matches: 9. The CDR3 DNA reads TGTGCCAGCAGTTCCCGGGACAGGGGGTGGTATACTGAAGCTTTCTTT. It specifies CASSSRDRGWYTEAFF.

This clone was counted many times. Different DNA sequences within this sample yield the same CDR3. The gene calls are TRBV14 and TRBJ2-1; 11 bases are shared with TRBD2. With V trimmed by 4 bases and J by 6 bases, 8 bases remained unmatched. This CDR3 has 16 amino acids. Germline CDR1 SGHDN, CDR2 FVKESK. The CDR3 loop reads CASSPLSGRATNEQFF. In nucleotides, the CDR3 is TGTGCCAGCAGCCCACTTAGCGGGAGGGCCACCAATGAGCAGTTCTTC.

V gene TRBV12-3 or TRBV12-4 combines with J gene TRBJ2-7; no firm D call. The length of the CDR3 is 12 residues. V was pared by 7 bases and J by 6 bases, with 13 bases between. The CDR3 DNA is TGTGCCAGCAACTTCGCAAATTCCGAGCAGTACTTC. Translating gives CASNFANSEQYF.

The chain uses TRBV6-1 and TRBJ1-3; D is perhaps TRBD1 (5 bases). V was cut by 4 bases and J by 0 bases, with 10 bases left in between. Germline V lookup: CDR1 MNHNS, CDR2 SASEGT. This CDR3 region has 15 residues. CDR3 sequence reads: CASSVRQRSGNTIYF. The CDR3 DNA follows: TGTGCCAGCAGTGTCCGACAGCGCTCTGGAAACACCATATATTTT.

Ten or more counts support this clone. The genes are TRBV5-1 and TRBJ2-5; maybe TRBD1 (6 bases). CDR1 SGHRS and CDR2 YFSETQ come from the germline V gene. The V end was cut by 0 bases, the J end by 1 base, with 10 bases between. The CDR3 is 15 residues long. CDR3 protein: CASSLGSDSQETQYF. The CDR3 nucleotides read TGCGCCAGCAGCTTGGGGTCGGACAGCCAAGAGACCCAGTACTTC.

Only a few counts were recorded for this clone. Written as DNA, the CDR3 is TGCAGTGTCCCGATCGTGACCAAAAACATTCAGTACTTC. Its translation is CSVPIVTKNIQYF. The chain links TRBV20-1 to TRBJ2-4; D uncertain. CDR1 DFQATT and CDR2 SNEGSKA come from the germline V gene (reference sequence). The V gene lost 7 bases and the J gene lost 2 bases, with 12 bases spanning the gap. The CDR3 sequence is 13 residues long.

This clone was observed many times. The V call is TRBV5-1, the J call TRBJ2-5; TRBD2 aligns across 11 bases. This CDR3 has 14 residues. V lost 6 bases to trimming and J lost 3 bases; unmatched junction nucleotides: 4. Germline CDR1 reads SGHRS; CDR2 reads YFSETQ. The CDR3 spells CASTGTSGEETQYF. Written as DNA, the CDR3 is TGCGCCAGCACCGGGACTAGCGGAGAAGAGACCCAGTACTTC.

This clone qualifies as medium-sized. This chain connects TRBV6-1 to TRBJ2-1, with 7 positions matching TRBD1. Germline assignment: CDR1 MNHNS and CDR2 SASEGT. This CDR3 region has 15 residues. Unmatched junction bases numbered 9, after V lost 6 bases and J lost 4 bases. The CDR3 is CASSTDRESYNEQFF. CDR3 in DNA: TGTGCCAGCAGCACCGACAGGGAGTCTTACAATGAGCAGTTCTTC.

In this sample, this clone turned up many times. CDR3 coding DNA: TGTGCCTGGAAGGGGAGGCCCGGGCAGGGTCACACTGAAGCTTTCTTT. It encodes CAWKGRPGQGHTEAFF. The rearrangement uses TRBV30 and TRBJ1-1, with a possible D match to TRBD1 (5 bases). This CDR3 is 16 amino acids long. V shed 4 bases and J shed 3 bases, with 21 bases lying between them. CDR1 is GTSNPN and CDR2 is SVGIG in the germline V gene (reference sequence).

This clone was detected ten times or more. The rearrangement links TRBV19 to TRBJ2-1; D not resolved. V was cut by 5 bases and J by 6 bases, with 8 bases left in between. CDR3 length equals 12 residues. CDR1 is LNHDA and CDR2 is SQIVND in the germline V gene (reference sequence). CDR3 DNA sequence: TGTGCCAGTAGTCCTGGTCGCAATGAGCAGTTCTTC. Its translation: CASSPGRNEQFF.

Points on this clone: Relative to the germline gene, one junction end is altered; a read error may explain this. The chain couples TRBV24-1 to TRBJ2-7, with D possibly matching TRBD2 (5 bases). This CDR3 spans 14 amino acids. The germline V gene encodes CDR1 KGHDR and CDR2 SFDVKD. CDR3 sequence (DNA): TGTGCCACCAGTGCGTCTAGCTGGAGTTACGAGCAGCACTTC. It is translated as CATSASSWSYEQHF.

This clone was seen many times. V gene TRBV10-3 combines with J gene TRBJ2-7; 9 bases fit TRBD1. The CDR3 is 14 amino acids. Germline assignment: CDR1 ENHRY and CDR2 SYGVKD. Unmatched junction bases numbered 6, after V lost 6 bases and J lost 3 bases. Written as DNA, the CDR3 is TGTGCCATCAGATCTCCGGGACAGGGCTACGAGCAGTACTTC. Protein: CAIRSPGQGYEQYF.

This clone was counted ten times or more. The chain carries TRBV27 and TRBJ2-5, with TRBD1 identical over 7 bases. Looked up from germline, CDR1 is MNHEY and CDR2 is SMNVEV (reference sequence). The length of the CDR3 is 13 residues. V shed 3 bases and J 3 bases; nucleotides not matched to a gene: 1. This CDR3 reads CASSLDRKETQYF. The CDR3 nucleotides are TGTGCCAGCAGTTTGGACAGGAAAGAGACCCAGTACTTC.

This clone has ten or more counts. The genes are TRBV11-2 and TRBJ1-2; D is ambiguous. CDR3 length: 14 residues. The V and J ends lost 5 bases and 4 bases respectively, with 14 bases between them. Per the germline V gene, CDR1 is SGHAT and CDR2 is FQNNGV. CDR3 region: CASSPEPRGYGYTF. CDR3 DNA sequence: TGTGCCAGCAGCCCCGAGCCTCGGGGCTATGGCTACACCTTC.

This clone occurred many times. The CDR3 spells CSARDSGSHEQYF. The DNA for the CDR3 is TGCAGTGCTAGAGACAGCGGGAGCCACGAGCAGTACTTC. This chain connects TRBV20-1 to TRBJ2-7, with TRBD2 matching over 8 bases. Losses at the gene ends were 0 bases for V and 5 bases for J; bases not matched to a gene: 3. There are 13 residues in the CDR3. Germline-derived CDR1 and CDR2 are DFQATT and SNEGSKA (reference sequence).

This clone has a count of ten or more. The rearrangement joins TRBV5-5 to TRBJ2-1, with 11 bases lining up with TRBD1. The V and J ends lost 2 bases and 9 bases, in that order; junction bases with no gene match: 7. This CDR3 contains 15 residues. Germline CDR1 is SGHKS and CDR2 is YYEKEE (reference sequence). CDR3: CASSFGTGGTVEQFF. In DNA form, the CDR3 reads TGTGCCAGCAGCTTCGGGACAGGGGGAACGGTTGAGCAGTTCTTC.

This clone was counted ten times or more. The chain links TRBV20-1 to TRBJ2-5; the match to TRBD2 covers 8 bases. The CDR3 totals 16 residues. Germline CDR1 DFQATT, CDR2 SNEGSKA (reference sequence). Unmatched junction bases numbered 8, after V lost 2 bases and J lost 0 bases. This chain's CDR3 is CSARLAGRIYQETQYF. The CDR3, as DNA: TGCAGTGCTAGACTAGCGGGCCGAATTTACCAAGAGACCCAGTACTTC.